The 24 T cell receptor beta chains presented below share a single source sample, sequenced in a study of blood T cell repertoires in COVID-19 (dated by TCRdb to between 2020 and 2021). Library preparation used the immunoSEQ multiplex PCR assay. TCRdb provides this immuneACCESS table in a form limited to in-frame rearrangements. Some clones are lacking; in checked studies, under half of them reflect an unresolved V gene, and why the rest are absent is not known. The sample records 120,000 to 150,000 clones, about 85% of which are singletons. The ten largest clones capture 35% to 45% of the sample. Material: peripheral blood. The receptors come from a human donor in a cohort sampled during active COVID-19.

This chain uses TRBV5-1 with TRBJ1-2; D might be TRBD1 (6 bases). This CDR3 comprises 14 residues. Germline V gene data show CDR1 as SGHRS and CDR2 as YFSETQ. V was cut by 5 bases and J by 1 base, with 12 bases left in between. In DNA form, the CDR3 reads TGCGCCAGCAGGTCGGCAGGGGATAACTATGGCTACACCTTC. Translated, it gives CASRSAGDNYGYTF.

The genes are TRBV5-1 and TRBJ1-4; 10 nucleotides align to TRBD1. The CDR3 runs to 14 residues. After removal of 4 bases from V and 12 bases from J, the junction contained 9 bases not matched to a gene. Germline loops: CDR1 SGHRS, CDR2 YFSETQ. CDR3 nucleotides: TGCGCCAGCAGCCTGTGGGGGACAGGGGAGGAACTGTTTTTT. This gives the protein CASSLWGTGEELFF.

The chain carries TRBV6-5 and TRBJ2-3; TRBD1 might be the D (5 bases). The CDR3 is made up of 15 amino acids. Germline values: CDR1 MNHEY, CDR2 SVGAGI. Between the trimmed V and J ends, which lost 7 bases and 5 bases, there was a span of 19 bases. The CDR3 loop is CASTRAFWELDTQYF. The CDR3 nucleotides read TGTGCCAGCACCAGGGCATTTTGGGAATTAGATACGCAGTATTTT.

The chain couples TRBV9 to TRBJ2-3; 13 nucleotides agree with TRBD2. The length of the CDR3 is 18 residues. Germline V gene data show CDR1 as SGDLS and CDR2 as YYNGEE. V was clipped by 4 bases and J by 4 bases; unmatched bases: 12. CDR3 sequence reads: CASSPLLLAGGVADTQYF. In nucleotides, the CDR3 is TGTGCCAGCAGCCCACTATTACTAGCGGGGGGGGTGGCAGATACGCAGTATTTT.

This CDR3 is CASSEAVGRRNSPLHF. Written as DNA, the CDR3 is TGTGCCAGCAGTGAAGCGGTGGGGAGGCGTAATTCACCCCTCCACTTT. The chain is built from TRBV2 and TRBJ1-6; D is undetermined. The germline V gene encodes CDR1 SNHLY and CDR2 FYNNEI. Trimming removed 0 bases at V and 6 bases at J, with 12 bases between. The CDR3 runs to 16 residues.

This clone was picked up one time. This chain joins TRBV10-3 and TRBJ1-2; D is possibly TRBD1 (5 bases). The CDR3 extends over 16 amino acids. Per the germline V gene, CDR1 is ENHRY and CDR2 is SYGVKD. Trimming shortened V by 4 bases and J by 5 bases, and 20 bases separated the two germline ends. CDR3 DNA sequence: TGTGCCATCAGTGGGTCTTCCCCCTACGGGGGTTATGGCTACACCTTC. Protein sequence: CAISGSSPYGGYGYTF.

The chain joins TRBV4-2 to TRBJ2-5; a weak D match, TRBD2 (6 bases). The CDR3 runs to 14 residues. Per the germline V gene, CDR1 is LGHNA and CDR2 is YNFKEQ. Trimming pared 3 bases from V and 5 bases from J, leaving 13 bases between. CDR3 in DNA: TGTGCCAGCAGCCAGGATCTTGCGGGGGAGACCCAGTACTTC. Its protein is CASSQDLAGETQYF.

A word on this clone: This sample includes further DNA sequences coding for the same CDR3. The chain is built from TRBV5-4 and TRBJ1-2, with TRBD1 matching 10 bases. V lost 4 bases to trimming and J lost 8 bases; unmatched junction nucleotides: 5. This CDR3 has 13 residues. In germline, CDR1 is SGHNT, CDR2 YYREEE (reference sequence). The CDR3 reads CASSPGTGEGYTF. The CDR3 DNA reads as TGTGCCAGCAGCCCTGGGACAGGGGAAGGCTACACCTTC.

This clone was seen only a few times. The gene calls are TRBV5-8 and TRBJ1-1, with 8 bases identical to TRBD1. This CDR3 has 15 amino acids. With V trimmed by 0 bases and J by 2 bases, 3 bases remained unmatched. Germline lookup yields CDR1 SGHTS and CDR2 YDEGEE. CDR3 sequence reads: CASSLGAGGNTEAFF. DNA of the CDR3: TGTGCCAGCAGCTTGGGGGCAGGGGGCAACACTGAAGCTTTCTTT.

The CDR3 DNA reads as TGCGCCAGCAGCTTCGCAGGGGTTAGCTACGAGCAGTACTTC. Amino acid sequence: CASSFAGVSYEQYF. The genes are TRBV5-1 and TRBJ2-7, with D perhaps TRBD1 (6 bases). CDR3 length equals 14 residues. The germline V gene has CDR1 SGHRS and CDR2 YFSETQ. V was pared by 2 bases and J by 3 bases, with 12 bases between.

The chain couples TRBV27 to TRBJ1-6; D might be TRBD1 (5 bases). CDR1 MNHEY and CDR2 SMNVEV come from the germline V gene (reference sequence). The CDR3 spans 12 residues. V was cut by 6 bases and J by 10 bases, with 10 bases left in between. DNA of the CDR3: TGTGCCAGCAGACTTCAGGGCTCACCCCTCCACTTT. This codes for CASRLQGSPLHF.

The chain couples TRBV6-5 to TRBJ1-1; a possible D gene is TRBD1 (6 bases). This CDR3 spans 14 amino acids. The germline V and J ends were trimmed by 5 bases and 4 bases, with 14 bases remaining between them. Germline loops: CDR1 MNHEY, CDR2 SVGAGI. The CDR3, as DNA: TGTGCCAGCAGTCCCACAAACAGGGTCACTGAAGCTTTCTTT. Its translation: CASSPTNRVTEAFF.

The genes are TRBV2 and TRBJ1-2; perhaps TRBD1 as D (5 bases). Between the trimmed V and J ends, which lost 7 bases and 1 base, there was a span of 19 bases. The CDR3 extends over 16 amino acids. CDR1 and CDR2 from the germline V gene are SNHLY and FYNNEI. CDR3: CASTVGVSSFNYGYTF. DNA for the CDR3: TGTGCCAGCACCGTAGGGGTTAGTTCATTTAACTATGGCTACACCTTC.

The chain has TRBV19 and TRBJ2-1, with D maybe TRBD2 (5 bases). V lost 5 bases and J 0 bases, leaving 14 bases between the germline ends. Germline-derived CDR1 and CDR2 are LNHDA and SQIVND (reference sequence). The CDR3 loop spans 16 amino acids. This CDR3 reads CASSARLPSSYNEQFF. The DNA for the CDR3 is TGTGCCAGTAGTGCCAGACTACCGAGCTCCTACAATGAGCAGTTCTTC.

This chain uses TRBV6-5 with TRBJ1-1; D is uncertain. The CDR3 has 15 amino acids. The V gene lost 6 bases and the J gene lost 3 bases, with 17 bases spanning the gap. Germline CDR1 is MNHEY and CDR2 is SVGAGI. The CDR3 protein is CASRVGGLRDTEAFF. CDR3 nucleotides: TGTGCCAGCAGGGTGGGAGGGCTACGGGACACTGAAGCTTTCTTT.

The genes are TRBV3-1 (or the pseudogene TRBV3-2) and TRBJ1-2; D is undetermined. The CDR3 spans 15 residues. Germline CDR1 and CDR2: LGHDT and YNNKEL (reference sequence). Trimming took 4 bases from V and 7 from J, leaving 19 bases between them. CDR3 sequence: CASSLLVAGSGGYTF. Here the CDR3 DNA reads TGTGCCAGCAGCCTCCTAGTAGCGGGAAGTGGTGGCTACACCTTC.

The chain combines TRBV3-1 (or the pseudogene TRBV3-2) with TRBJ2-5; 7 nucleotides align to TRBD2. J was trimmed by 1 base and V by 1 base; bases with no gene match: 0. The germline gives CDR1 LGHDT, CDR2 YNNKEL (reference sequence). The CDR3 extends over 14 amino acids. The CDR3 is CASSQAGGQETQYF. CDR3 DNA: TGTGCCAGCAGCCAAGCGGGGGGCCAAGAGACCCAGTACTTC.

The chain uses TRBV7-2 and TRBJ1-2, with D possibly being TRBD1 (5 bases). Trimming left V 2 bases short and J 1 base short, with 14 bases between. CDR3 size: 16 residues. The germline V gene has CDR1 SGHTA and CDR2 FQGNSA. CDR3 region: CASSLRAGQGNYGYTF. CDR3 nucleotide sequence: TGTGCCAGCAGCTTAAGGGCAGGGCAGGGTAACTATGGCTACACCTTC.

The CDR3 DNA reads TGTGCCACCAGCAGAGATCCAGGGGGGAACACTGAAGCTTTCTTT. Translated, it gives CATSRDPGGNTEAFF. The V and J genes are TRBV15 and TRBJ1-1, with 7 bases fitting TRBD1. CDR1 and CDR2 (germline): LNHNV, YYDKDF (reference sequence). The CDR3 is 15 amino acids. Unmatched junction bases numbered 2, after V lost 0 bases and J lost 1 base.

This clone was detected a few times. The chain carries TRBV3-1 (or the pseudogene TRBV3-2) and TRBJ1-5; D unclear. Trimming took off 0 bases at V and 1 base at J, with 13 bases between the two ends. The CDR3 covers 17 residues. Germline CDR1 reads LGHDT; CDR2 reads YNNKEL (reference sequence). CDR3 DNA sequence: TGTGCCAGCAGCCAAGAGATGAGGGTCGAGAGCAATCAGCCCCAGCATTTT. It codes for CASSQEMRVESNQPQHF.

This chain links TRBV5-1 with TRBJ2-3; 7 bases are shared with TRBD2. The CDR3 sequence is 15 residues long. The germline V gene has CDR1 SGHRS and CDR2 YFSETQ. V trimming: 3 bases; J trimming: 1 base; junction bases outside the gene matches: 5. This CDR3 is CASSSSRGGTDTQYF. The CDR3 region has the DNA TGCGCCAGCAGCTCTAGCCGGGGGGGCACAGATACGCAGTATTTT.

This clone has only one observation. This chain joins TRBV7-2 and TRBJ1-5; D possibly corresponds to TRBD1 (5 bases). Germline V lookup: CDR1 SGHTA, CDR2 FQGNSA. Trimming cost V 4 bases and J 1 base, with 11 bases left between them. This CDR3 has 15 amino acids. DNA of the CDR3: TGTGCCAGCAGCTGGGGGGGGGAGAGCAATCAGCCCCAGCATTTT. Translating gives CASSWGGESNQPQHF.

The chain links TRBV7-2 to TRBJ2-5; 8 bases are shared with TRBD1. This CDR3 has 17 residues. Germline V gives CDR1 SGHTA, CDR2 FQGNSA. J lost 5 bases, V lost 5 bases, and 16 bases had no gene match. The CDR3 coding sequence is TGTGCCAGCAGCCAGAGGAGGGGAGCAGGGGGCGGGGAGACCCAGTACTTC. Protein: CASSQRRGAGGGETQYF.

In its sample, this clone was seen many times. The CDR3: CAWLAPIRANYGYTF. The CDR3 coding sequence is TGTGCCTGGTTGGCTCCAATCAGGGCTAACTATGGCTACACCTTC. V usage is TRBV30 and J usage is TRBJ1-2; TRBD1 might be the D (5 bases). The V and J ends lost 5 bases and 0 bases respectively, with 16 bases between them. The V gene's germline CDR1 is GTSNPN and CDR2 SVGIG (reference sequence). The CDR3 runs 15 residues.